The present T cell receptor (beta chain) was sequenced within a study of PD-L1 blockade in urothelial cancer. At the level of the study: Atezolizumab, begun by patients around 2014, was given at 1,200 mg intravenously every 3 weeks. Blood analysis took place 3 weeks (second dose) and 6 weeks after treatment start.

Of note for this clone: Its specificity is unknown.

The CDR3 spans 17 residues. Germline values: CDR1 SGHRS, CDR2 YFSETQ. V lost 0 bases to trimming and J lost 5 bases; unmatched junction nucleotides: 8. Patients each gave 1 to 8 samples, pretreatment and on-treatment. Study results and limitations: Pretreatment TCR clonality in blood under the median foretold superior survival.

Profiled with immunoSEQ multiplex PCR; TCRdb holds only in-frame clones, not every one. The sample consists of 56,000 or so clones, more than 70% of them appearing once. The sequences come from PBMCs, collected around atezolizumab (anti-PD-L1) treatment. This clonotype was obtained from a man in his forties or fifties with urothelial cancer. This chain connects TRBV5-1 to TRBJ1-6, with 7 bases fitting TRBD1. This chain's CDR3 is CASSLVLTGTDNSPLHF. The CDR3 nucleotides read TGCGCCAGCAGCTTGGTCCTGACCGGGACAGATAATTCACCCCTCCACTTT.